This T cell receptor beta chain was found in a study of neoadjuvant anti-PD-1 for oral cavity cancer. This table comes from immunoSEQ multiplex PCR, and its TCRdb copy is limited to in-frame clones, with some not included. The sample holds fewer than 20,000 clones; 55% to 75% are singletons and the top ten take roughly 2.6%. This CDR3 has 18 residues. Germline lookup yields CDR1 SQVTM and CDR2 ANQGSEA. The V segment lost 1 base and the J segment 0 bases; nucleotides outside the gene matches: 8. This clone was seen a single time. This TCR was sampled from a person aged 35-79 years with oral cavity squamous cell carcinoma. Sequencing used PBMCs, obtained before nivolumab (anti-PD-1) treatment. The chain recombines TRBV29-1 with TRBJ2-6; 8 nucleotides match TRBD1. The chain's CDR3 is CSVEGTGQASSGANVLTF. Here the CDR3 DNA reads TGCAGCGTTGAAGGTACGGGACAGGCCAGCTCTGGGGCCAACGTCCTGACTTTC.